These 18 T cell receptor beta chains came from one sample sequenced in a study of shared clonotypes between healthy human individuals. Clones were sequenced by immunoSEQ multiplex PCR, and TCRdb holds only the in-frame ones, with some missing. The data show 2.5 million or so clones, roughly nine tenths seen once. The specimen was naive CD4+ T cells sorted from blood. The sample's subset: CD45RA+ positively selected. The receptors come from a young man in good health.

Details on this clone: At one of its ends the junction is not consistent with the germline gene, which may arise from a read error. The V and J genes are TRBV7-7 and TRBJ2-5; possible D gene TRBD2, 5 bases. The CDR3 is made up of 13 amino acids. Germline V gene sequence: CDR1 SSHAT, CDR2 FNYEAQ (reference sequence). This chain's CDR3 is CASSPWEKETQYF. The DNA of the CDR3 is TGTGCTAGCAGCCCCTGGGAGAAAGAGACCCAGTACTTC.

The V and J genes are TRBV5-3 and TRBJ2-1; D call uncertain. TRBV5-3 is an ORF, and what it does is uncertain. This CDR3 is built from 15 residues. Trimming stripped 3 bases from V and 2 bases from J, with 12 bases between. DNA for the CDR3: TGTGCCAGAAGCTCCGACCTGCTGGCCTACAATGAGCAGTTCTTC. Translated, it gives CARSSDLLAYNEQFF.

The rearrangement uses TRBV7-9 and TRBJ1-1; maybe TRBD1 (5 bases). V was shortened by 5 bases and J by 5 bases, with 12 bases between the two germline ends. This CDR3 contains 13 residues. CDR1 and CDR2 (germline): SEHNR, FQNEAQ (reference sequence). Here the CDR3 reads CASSSRVETEAFF. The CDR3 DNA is TGTGCCAGCAGCAGCAGGGTAGAGACTGAAGCTTTCTTT.

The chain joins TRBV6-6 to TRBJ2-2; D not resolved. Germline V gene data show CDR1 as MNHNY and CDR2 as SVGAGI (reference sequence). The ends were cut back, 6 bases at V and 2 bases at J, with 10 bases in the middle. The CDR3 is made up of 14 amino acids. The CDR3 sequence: CASRQKSNTGELFF. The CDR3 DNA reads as TGTGCCAGCAGACAAAAGAGCAACACCGGGGAGCTGTTTTTT.

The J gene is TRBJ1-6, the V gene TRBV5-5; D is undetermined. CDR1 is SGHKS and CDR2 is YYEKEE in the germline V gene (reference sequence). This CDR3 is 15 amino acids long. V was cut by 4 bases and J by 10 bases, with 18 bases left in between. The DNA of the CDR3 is TGTGCCAGCAGCCTCGCGGGAGGGTCCTCGTCACCCCTCCACTTT. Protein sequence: CASSLAGGSSSPLHF.

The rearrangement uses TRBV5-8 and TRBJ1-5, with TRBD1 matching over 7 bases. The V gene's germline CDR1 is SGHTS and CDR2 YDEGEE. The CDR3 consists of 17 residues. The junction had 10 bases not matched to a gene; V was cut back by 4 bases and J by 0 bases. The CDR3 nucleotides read TGTGCCAGCAGCAAAGACGGGACAGACCGTAGCAATCAGCCCCAGCATTTT. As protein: CASSKDGTDRSNQPQHF.

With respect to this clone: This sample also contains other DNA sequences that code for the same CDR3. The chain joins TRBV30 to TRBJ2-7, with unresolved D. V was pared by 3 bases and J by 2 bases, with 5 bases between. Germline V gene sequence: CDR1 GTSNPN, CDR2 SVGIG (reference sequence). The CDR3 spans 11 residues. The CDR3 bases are TGTGCCTGGAGGGGCCCCTACGAGCAGTACTTC. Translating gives CAWRGPYEQYF.

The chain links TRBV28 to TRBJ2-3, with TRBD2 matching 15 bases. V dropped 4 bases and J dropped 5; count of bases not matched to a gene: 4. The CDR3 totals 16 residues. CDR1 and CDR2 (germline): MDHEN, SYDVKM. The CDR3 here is CASSSPGLAGGDTQYF. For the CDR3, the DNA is TGTGCCAGCAGTTCACCGGGACTAGCGGGGGGAGATACGCAGTATTTT.

The CDR3 here is CASSDPGRNEQYF. The DNA for the CDR3 is TGTGCCAGCAGTGACCCAGGGAGAAACGAGCAGTACTTC. The chain employs TRBV2 and TRBJ2-7, with D possibly being TRBD1 or TRBD2 (5 bases each). The V gene lost 3 bases and the J gene lost 5 bases, with 11 bases spanning the gap. Germline V CDR1 and CDR2: SNHLY, FYNNEI. The CDR3 totals 13 residues.

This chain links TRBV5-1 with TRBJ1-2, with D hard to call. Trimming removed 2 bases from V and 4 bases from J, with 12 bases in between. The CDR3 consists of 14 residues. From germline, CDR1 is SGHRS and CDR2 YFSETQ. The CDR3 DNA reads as TGCGCCAGCAGCTTTGTCGGGGTGGGCTATGGCTACACCTTC. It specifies CASSFVGVGYGYTF.

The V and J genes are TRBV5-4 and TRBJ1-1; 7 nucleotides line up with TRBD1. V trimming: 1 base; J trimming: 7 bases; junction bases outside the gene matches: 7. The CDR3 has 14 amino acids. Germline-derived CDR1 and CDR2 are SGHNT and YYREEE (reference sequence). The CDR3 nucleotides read TGTGCCAGCAGCTTGTACCCAGGGGGAGGTGAAGCTTTCTTT. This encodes CASSLYPGGGEAFF.

CDR3 in amino acids: CASSAFGALTEAFF. Written as DNA, the CDR3 is TGTGCCAGCAGTGCTTTCGGGGCGCTCACTGAAGCTTTCTTT. The chain links TRBV25-1 to TRBJ1-1, with D maybe TRBD1 (5 bases). This CDR3 comprises 14 residues. Germline lookup yields CDR1 MGHDK and CDR2 SYGVNS. V dropped 4 bases and J dropped 4 bases, with 13 bases sitting between them.

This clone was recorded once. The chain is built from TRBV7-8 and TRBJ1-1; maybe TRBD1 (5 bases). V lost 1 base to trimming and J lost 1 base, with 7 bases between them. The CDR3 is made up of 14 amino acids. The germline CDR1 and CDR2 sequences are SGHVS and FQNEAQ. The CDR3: CASSLVGTNTEAFF. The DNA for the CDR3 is TGTGCCAGCAGCTTAGTGGGGACGAACACTGAAGCTTTCTTT.

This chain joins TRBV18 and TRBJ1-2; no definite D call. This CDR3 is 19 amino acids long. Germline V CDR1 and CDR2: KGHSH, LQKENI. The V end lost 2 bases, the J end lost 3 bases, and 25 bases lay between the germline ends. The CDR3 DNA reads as TGTGCCAGCTCACCAACAACCGGATTGGAGCGCAATCACCACTATGGCTACACCTTC. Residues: CASSPTTGLERNHHYGYTF. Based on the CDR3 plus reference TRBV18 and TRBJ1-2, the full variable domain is NAGVMQNPRHLVRRRGQEARLRCSPMKGHSHVYWYRQLPEEGLKFMVYLQKENIIDESGMPKERFSAEFPKEGPSILRIQQVVRGDSAAYFCASSPTTGLERNHHYGYTFGSGTRLTVV.

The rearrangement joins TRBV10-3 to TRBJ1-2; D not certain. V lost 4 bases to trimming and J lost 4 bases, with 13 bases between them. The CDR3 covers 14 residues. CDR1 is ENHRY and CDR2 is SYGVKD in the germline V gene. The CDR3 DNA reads TGTGCCATCAGTGGCGCGTACGGCTCCTATGGCTACACCTTC. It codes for CAISGAYGSYGYTF.

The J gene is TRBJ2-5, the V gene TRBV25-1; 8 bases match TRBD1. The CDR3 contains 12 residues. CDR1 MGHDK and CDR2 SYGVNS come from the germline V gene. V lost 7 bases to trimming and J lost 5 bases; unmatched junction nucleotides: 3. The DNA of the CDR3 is TGTGCCAGCACCCGACAGGGGGAGACCCAGTACTTC. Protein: CASTRQGETQYF.

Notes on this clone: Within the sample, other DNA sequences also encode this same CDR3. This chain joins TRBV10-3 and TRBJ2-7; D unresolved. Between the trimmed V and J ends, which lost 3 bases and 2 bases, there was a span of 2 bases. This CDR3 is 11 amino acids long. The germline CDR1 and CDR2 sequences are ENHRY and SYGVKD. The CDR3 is CAISDAYEQYF. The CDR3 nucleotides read TGTGCCATCAGTGATGCCTACGAGCAGTACTTC.

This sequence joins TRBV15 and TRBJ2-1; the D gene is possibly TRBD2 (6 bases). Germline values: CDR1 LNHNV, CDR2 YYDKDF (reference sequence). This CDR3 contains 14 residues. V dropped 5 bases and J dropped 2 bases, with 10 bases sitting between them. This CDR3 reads CATSGGNAYNEQFF. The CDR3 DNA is TGTGCCACCAGCGGGGGGAATGCCTACAATGAGCAGTTCTTC.